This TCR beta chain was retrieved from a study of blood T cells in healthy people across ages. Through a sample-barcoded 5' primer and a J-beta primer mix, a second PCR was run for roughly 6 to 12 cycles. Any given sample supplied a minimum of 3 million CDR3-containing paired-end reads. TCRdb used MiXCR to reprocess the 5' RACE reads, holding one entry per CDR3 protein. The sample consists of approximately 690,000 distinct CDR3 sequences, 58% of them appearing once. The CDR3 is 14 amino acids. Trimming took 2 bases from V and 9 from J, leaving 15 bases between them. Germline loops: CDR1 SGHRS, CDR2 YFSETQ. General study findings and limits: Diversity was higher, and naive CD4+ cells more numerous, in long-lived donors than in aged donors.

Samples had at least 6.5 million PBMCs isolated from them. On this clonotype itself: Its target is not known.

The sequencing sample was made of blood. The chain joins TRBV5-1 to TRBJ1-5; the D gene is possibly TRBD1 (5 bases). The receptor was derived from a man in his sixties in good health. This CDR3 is CASSFEGQGGPQHF. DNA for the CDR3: TGCGCCAGCAGCTTTGAGGGCCAGGGTGGGCCCCAGCATTTT.